This T cell receptor (beta chain) was found in a study of response to subunit inactivated influenza vaccine. Using its own MiXCR run on the RT-PCR reads, TCRdb lists one record per CDR3 protein. Seen here are under 950,000 distinct CDR3 sequences, around 20% observed once, and the top ten hold about 10%. This clonotype was obtained from a man over 45 who received an inactivated influenza vaccine. The material was PBMCs from blood, obtained 4 to 6 days after vaccination.

In nucleotides, the CDR3 is TGTGCCAGCGCCCGAGAGGGCGAGCAGTACTTC. The encoded protein is CASAREGEQYF. The chain has TRBV2 and TRBJ2-7; TRBD2 might be the D (5 bases). Germline values: CDR1 SNHLY, CDR2 FYNNEI. Trimming shortened V by 8 bases and J by 6 bases, and 11 bases separated the two germline ends. The CDR3 has 11 amino acids.